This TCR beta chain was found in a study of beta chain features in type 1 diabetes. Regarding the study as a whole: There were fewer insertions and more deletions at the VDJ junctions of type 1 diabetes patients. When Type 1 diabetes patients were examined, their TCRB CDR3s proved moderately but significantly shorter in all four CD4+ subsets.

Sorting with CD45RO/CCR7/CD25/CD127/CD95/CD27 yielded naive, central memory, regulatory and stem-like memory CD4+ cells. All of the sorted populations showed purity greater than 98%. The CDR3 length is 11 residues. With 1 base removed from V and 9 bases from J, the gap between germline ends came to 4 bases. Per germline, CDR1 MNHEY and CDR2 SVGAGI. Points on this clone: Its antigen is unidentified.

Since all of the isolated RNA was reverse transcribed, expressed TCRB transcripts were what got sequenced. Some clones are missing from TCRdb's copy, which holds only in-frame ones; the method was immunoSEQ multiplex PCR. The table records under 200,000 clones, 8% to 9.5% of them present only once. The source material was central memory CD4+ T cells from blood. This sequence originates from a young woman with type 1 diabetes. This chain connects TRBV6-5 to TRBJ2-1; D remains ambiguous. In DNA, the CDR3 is TGTGCCAGCAGTTACTACGGTGAGCAGTTCTTC. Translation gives CASSYYGEQFF.